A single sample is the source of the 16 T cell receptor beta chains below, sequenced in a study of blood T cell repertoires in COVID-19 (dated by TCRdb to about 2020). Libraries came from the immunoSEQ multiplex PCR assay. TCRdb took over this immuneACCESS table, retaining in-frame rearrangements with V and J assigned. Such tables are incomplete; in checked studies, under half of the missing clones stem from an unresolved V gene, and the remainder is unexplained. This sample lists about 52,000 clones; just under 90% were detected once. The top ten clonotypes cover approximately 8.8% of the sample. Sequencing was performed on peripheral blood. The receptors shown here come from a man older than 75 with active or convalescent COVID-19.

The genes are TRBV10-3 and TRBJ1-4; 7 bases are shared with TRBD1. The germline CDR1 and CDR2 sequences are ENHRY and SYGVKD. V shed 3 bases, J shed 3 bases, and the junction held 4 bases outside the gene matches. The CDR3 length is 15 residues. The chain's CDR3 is CAISDPGQSNEKLFF. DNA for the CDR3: TGTGCCATCAGTGACCCGGGACAGTCTAATGAAAAACTGTTTTTT.

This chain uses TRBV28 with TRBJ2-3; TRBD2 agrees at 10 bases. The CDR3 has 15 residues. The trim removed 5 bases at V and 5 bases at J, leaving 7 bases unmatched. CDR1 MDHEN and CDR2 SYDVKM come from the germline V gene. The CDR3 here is CASSRAGGQGDTQYF. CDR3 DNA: TGTGCCAGCAGTCGAGCGGGGGGGCAAGGAGATACGCAGTATTTT.

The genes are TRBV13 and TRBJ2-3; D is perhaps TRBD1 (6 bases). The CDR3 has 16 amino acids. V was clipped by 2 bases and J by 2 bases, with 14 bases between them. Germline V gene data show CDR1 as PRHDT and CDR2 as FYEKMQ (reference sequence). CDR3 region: CASSLRLRGNTDTQYF. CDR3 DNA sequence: TGTGCCAGCAGCTTACGTTTGAGGGGGAACACAGATACGCAGTATTTT.

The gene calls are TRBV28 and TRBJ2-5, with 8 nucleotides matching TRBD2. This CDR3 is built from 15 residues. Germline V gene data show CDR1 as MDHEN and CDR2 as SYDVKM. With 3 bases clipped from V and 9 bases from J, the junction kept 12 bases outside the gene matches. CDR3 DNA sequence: TGTGCCAGCAGTTTGGGGGATTTCGGGAGGGATTCCCAGTACTTC. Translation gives CASSLGDFGRDSQYF.

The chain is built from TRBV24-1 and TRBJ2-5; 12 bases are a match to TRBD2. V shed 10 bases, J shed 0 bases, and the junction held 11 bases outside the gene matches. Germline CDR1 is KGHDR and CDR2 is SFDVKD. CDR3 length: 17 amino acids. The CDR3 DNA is TGTGCCACGCCGACTAGCGGGGGCCCTTGGTACCAAGAGACCCAGTACTTC. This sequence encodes CATPTSGGPWYQETQYF.

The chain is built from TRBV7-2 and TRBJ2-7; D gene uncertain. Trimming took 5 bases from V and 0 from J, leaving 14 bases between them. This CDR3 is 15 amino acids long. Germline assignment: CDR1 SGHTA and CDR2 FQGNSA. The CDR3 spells CASSVSPGFSYEQYF. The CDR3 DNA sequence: TGTGCCAGCAGCGTATCCCCGGGTTTCTCCTACGAGCAGTACTTC.

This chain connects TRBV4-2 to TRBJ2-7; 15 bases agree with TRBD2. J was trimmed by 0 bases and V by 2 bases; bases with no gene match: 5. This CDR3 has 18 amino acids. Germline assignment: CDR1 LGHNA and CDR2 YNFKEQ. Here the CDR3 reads CASSQRTSGRGSSYEQYF. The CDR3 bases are TGTGCCAGCAGCCAACGGACTAGCGGGAGGGGTAGCTCCTACGAGCAGTACTTC.

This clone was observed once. This chain's CDR3 is CASSRRPGQGEVGELFF. Written as DNA, the CDR3 is TGTGCCAGCAGTAGAAGACCGGGACAGGGGGAGGTCGGGGAGCTGTTTTTT. The rearrangement joins TRBV27 to TRBJ2-2, with TRBD1 identical over 11 bases. This CDR3 has 17 amino acids. CDR1 and CDR2 from the germline V gene are MNHEY and SMNVEV (reference sequence). V trimming: 5 bases; J trimming: 7 bases; junction bases outside the gene matches: 12.

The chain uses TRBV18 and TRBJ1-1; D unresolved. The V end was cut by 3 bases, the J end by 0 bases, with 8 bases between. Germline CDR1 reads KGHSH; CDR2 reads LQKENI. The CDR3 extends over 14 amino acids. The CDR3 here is CASSPRVMNTEAFF. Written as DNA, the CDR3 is TGTGCCAGCTCACCTCGGGTAATGAACACTGAAGCTTTCTTT.

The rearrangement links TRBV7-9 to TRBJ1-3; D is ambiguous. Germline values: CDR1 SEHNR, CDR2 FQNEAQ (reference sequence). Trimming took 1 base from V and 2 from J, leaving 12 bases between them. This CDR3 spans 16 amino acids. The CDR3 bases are TGTGCCAGCAGCTTAGGAGAGGGATTTACTGGAAACACCATATATTTT. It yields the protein CASSLGEGFTGNTIYF.

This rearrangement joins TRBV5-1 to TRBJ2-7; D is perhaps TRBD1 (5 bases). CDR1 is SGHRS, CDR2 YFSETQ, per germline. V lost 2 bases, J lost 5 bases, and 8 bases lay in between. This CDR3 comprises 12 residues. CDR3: CASSFFRDEQYF. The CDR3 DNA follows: TGCGCCAGCAGCTTCTTCAGGGACGAGCAGTACTTC.

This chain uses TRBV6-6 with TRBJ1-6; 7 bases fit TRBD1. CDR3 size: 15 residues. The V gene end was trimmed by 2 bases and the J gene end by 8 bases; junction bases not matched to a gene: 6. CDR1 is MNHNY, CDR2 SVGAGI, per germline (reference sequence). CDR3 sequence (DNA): TGTGCCAGCAGTTACACAACAGGGGACGATTCACCCCTCCACTTT. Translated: CASSYTTGDDSPLHF.

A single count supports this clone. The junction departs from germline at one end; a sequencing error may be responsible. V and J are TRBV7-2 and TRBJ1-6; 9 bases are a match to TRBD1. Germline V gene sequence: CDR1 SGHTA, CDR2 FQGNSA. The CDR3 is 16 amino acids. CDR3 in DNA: TGTGCCAGCACCTTACAGGGGGCGGCTTATAATTCACCCCTCCACTTT. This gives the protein CASTLQGAAYNSPLHF. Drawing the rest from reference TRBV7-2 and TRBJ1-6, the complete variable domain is GAGVSQSPSNKVTEKGKDVELRCDPISGHTALYWYRQSLGQGLEFLIYFQGNSAPDKSGLPSDRFSAERTGGSVSTLTIQRTQQEDSAVYLCASTLQGAAYNSPLHFGNGTRLTVT.

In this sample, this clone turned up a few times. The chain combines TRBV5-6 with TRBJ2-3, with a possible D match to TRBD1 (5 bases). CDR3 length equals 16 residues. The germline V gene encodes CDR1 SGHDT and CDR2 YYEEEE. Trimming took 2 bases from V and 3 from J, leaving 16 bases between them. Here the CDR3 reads CASSFFRQGETDTQYF. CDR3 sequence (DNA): TGTGCCAGCAGCTTCTTTAGGCAGGGCGAAACAGATACGCAGTATTTT.

The CDR3 reads CASRRRGGSGNTIYF. The CDR3 coding sequence is TGTGCCAGTAGACGACGCGGGGGCTCTGGAAACACCATATATTTT. This chain links TRBV19 with TRBJ1-3; the D gene is possibly TRBD1 (5 bases). Germline V gene sequence: CDR1 LNHDA, CDR2 SQIVND (reference sequence). Deletions cut 6 bases from V and 0 bases from J, with 12 bases between. This CDR3 is 15 amino acids long.

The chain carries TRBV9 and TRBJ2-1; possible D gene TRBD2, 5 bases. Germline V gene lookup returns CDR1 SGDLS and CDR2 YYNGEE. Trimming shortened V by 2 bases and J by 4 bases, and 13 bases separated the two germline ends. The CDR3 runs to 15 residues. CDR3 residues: CASSVSGGGYNEQFF. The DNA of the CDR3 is TGTGCCAGCAGCGTCTCAGGAGGAGGATACAATGAGCAGTTCTTC.